The 19 T cell receptor beta chains listed next were all sequenced from one sample in a study of cytomegalovirus exposure and HLA in healthy donors. The PCR used 60 Vbeta and 13 Jbeta primers. Profiling relied on immunoSEQ multiplex PCR, and the TCRdb table lists in-frame clones only, not all of them. The sample lists under 200,000 clones, 75% to 85% occurring once. The source material was PBMCs. These receptors were obtained from a male donor in good health and CMV-seropositive.

The genes are TRBV5-1 and TRBJ2-7, with D perhaps TRBD2 (6 bases). V was shortened by 4 bases and J by 7 bases, with 24 bases between the two germline ends. The length of the CDR3 is 16 residues. Germline V gene lookup returns CDR1 SGHRS and CDR2 YFSETQ. The CDR3 region has the DNA TGCGCCAGCAGCGCCCCAATCAGCGGGTCTATGAGGGAGCAGTACTTC. This sequence encodes CASSAPISGSMREQYF.

The CDR3 sequence is CASSTTPEAFF. CDR3 nucleotide sequence: TGTGCCAGCAGTACGACACCTGAAGCTTTCTTT. This sequence joins TRBV6-6 and TRBJ1-1; D is undetermined. Germline V gene sequence: CDR1 MNHNY, CDR2 SVGAGI (reference sequence). The CDR3 is 11 amino acids. Trimming took off 5 bases at V and 6 bases at J, with 7 bases between the two ends.

This chain's CDR3 is CASSSTRDSPLHF. CDR3 DNA sequence: TGTGCCAGCAGCTCTACTAGAGATTCACCCCTCCACTTT. The rearrangement links TRBV5-4 to TRBJ1-6, with D hard to call. V lost 3 bases and J lost 8, with 9 bases in between. Germline CDR1 is SGHNT and CDR2 is YYREEE (reference sequence). This CDR3 has 13 amino acids.

This chain uses TRBV29-1 with TRBJ2-1; 10 nucleotides align to TRBD2. This CDR3 contains 14 residues. Germline values: CDR1 SQVTM, CDR2 ANQGSEA. The junction had 5 bases not matched to a gene; V was cut back by 4 bases and J by 5 bases. The CDR3, as DNA: TGCAGCGTTGCGGGACTAGCGCCGAACAATGAGCAGTTCTTC. It is translated as CSVAGLAPNNEQFF.

V and J are TRBV25-1 and TRBJ1-4, with TRBD1 matching over 7 bases. Trimming took 3 bases from V and 3 from J; bases not matched to a gene: 4. This CDR3 is built from 15 residues. The V gene's germline CDR1 is MGHDK and CDR2 SYGVNS. Here the CDR3 reads CASSDTGVANEKLFF. The CDR3 region has the DNA TGTGCCAGCAGTGACACAGGGGTGGCTAATGAAAAACTGTTTTTT.

The chain is built from TRBV28 and TRBJ2-5; D possibly corresponds to TRBD2 (7 bases). The CDR3 consists of 15 residues. V was trimmed by 5 bases and J by 5 bases, leaving 18 bases between them. Germline lookup yields CDR1 MDHEN and CDR2 SYDVKM. CDR3 loop: CASSPMDGGPETQYF. CDR3 DNA sequence: TGTGCCAGCAGTCCGATGGACGGGGGGCCGGAGACCCAGTACTTC.

V usage is TRBV19 and J usage is TRBJ1-4; no clear D gene. The germline V and J ends were trimmed by 5 bases and 0 bases, with 7 bases remaining between them. The CDR3 has 14 amino acids. Germline-derived CDR1 and CDR2 are LNHDA and SQIVND (reference sequence). CDR3 sequence: CASSPLATNEKLFF. The DNA of the CDR3 is TGTGCCAGTAGTCCCCTTGCAACTAATGAAAAACTGTTTTTT.

This chain connects TRBV18 to TRBJ1-3, with TRBD1 as a possible D gene (5 bases). This CDR3 comprises 19 residues. Germline CDR1 reads KGHSH; CDR2 reads LQKENI. With 6 bases removed from V and 4 bases from J, the gap between germline ends came to 28 bases. Here the CDR3 reads CASSQFDSRRPGAGNTIYF. CDR3 DNA: TGTGCCAGCTCCCAATTTGACAGTCGTCGGCCCGGCGCCGGAAACACCATATATTTT.

The genes are TRBV28 and TRBJ2-5, with D maybe TRBD1 (5 bases). The V end lost 2 bases, the J end lost 2 bases, and 15 bases lay between the germline ends. The germline V gene has CDR1 MDHEN and CDR2 SYDVKM. This CDR3 comprises 16 residues. The CDR3 spells CASSLRPQGRQETQYF. The CDR3 DNA is TGTGCCAGCAGTTTACGCCCCCAGGGAAGGCAAGAGACCCAGTACTTC.

The chain combines TRBV28 with TRBJ2-4, with D tentatively TRBD1 (6 bases). Between the trimmed V and J ends, which lost 6 bases and 0 bases, there was a span of 27 bases. The CDR3 consists of 20 residues. The germline V gene has CDR1 MDHEN and CDR2 SYDVKM. For the CDR3, the DNA is TGTGCCAGCAGCCACAACAGGGTCAAGGCCTTACGACTAGCCAAAAACATTCAGTACTTC. Protein product: CASSHNRVKALRLAKNIQYF. Based on the CDR3 plus reference TRBV28 and TRBJ2-4, the full variable domain is DVKVTQSSRYLVKRTGEKVFLECVQDMDHENMFWYRQDPGLGLRLIYFSYDVKMKEKGDIPEGYSVSREKKERFSLILESASTNQTSMYLCASSHNRVKALRLAKNIQYFGAGTRLSVL.

This CDR3 reads CASSESGAGTDTQYF. CDR3 sequence (DNA): TGTGCCAGCAGTGAAAGCGGGGCGGGTACAGATACGCAGTATTTT. V usage is TRBV6-4 and J usage is TRBJ2-3, with 7 bases fitting TRBD2. Germline V CDR1 and CDR2: MRHNA, SNTAGT. The CDR3 length is 15 residues. V shed 3 bases and J 3 bases; nucleotides not matched to a gene: 6.

The V gene is TRBV5-1, the J gene TRBJ2-7; D is perhaps TRBD1 (5 bases). From germline, CDR1 is SGHRS and CDR2 YFSETQ. Deletions cut 4 bases from V and 3 bases from J, with 14 bases between. The CDR3 is 14 residues long. The CDR3 loop is CASSPSGNGYEQYF. CDR3 nucleotides: TGCGCCAGCAGCCCTTCAGGGAACGGCTACGAGCAGTACTTC.

J is TRBJ2-5 and V is TRBV7-9; 9 bases map to TRBD2. There are 16 residues in the CDR3. Germline values: CDR1 SEHNR, CDR2 FQNEAQ (reference sequence). V was clipped by 1 base and J by 2 bases; unmatched bases: 5. The CDR3 loop reads CASSLGASGTQETQYF. The CDR3 DNA reads as TGTGCCAGCAGCTTAGGGGCTAGCGGGACTCAAGAGACCCAGTACTTC.

V and J are TRBV19 and TRBJ2-3; 11 bases are shared with TRBD1. V lost 6 bases to trimming and J lost 4 bases; unmatched junction nucleotides: 3. In germline, CDR1 is LNHDA, CDR2 SQIVND (reference sequence). The CDR3 runs 14 residues. The CDR3 DNA follows: TGTGCCAGTAGGGACAGGGGGCAGGCAGATACGCAGTATTTT. Protein sequence: CASRDRGQADTQYF.

The rearrangement uses TRBV5-6 and TRBJ1-2; 8 bases align to TRBD1. V was pared by 4 bases and J by 12 bases, with 11 bases of the junction left unmatched. This CDR3 is 13 amino acids long. CDR1 SGHDT and CDR2 YYEEEE come from the germline V gene. CDR3 nucleotides: TGTGCCAGCAGCCGTGACAGGGGCCCGCTGAACACCTTC. Translation: CASSRDRGPLNTF.

The V call is TRBV18, the J call TRBJ1-1; 9 bases are a match to TRBD1. The CDR3 length is 15 residues. From germline, CDR1 is KGHSH and CDR2 LQKENI. V trimming: 0 bases; J trimming: 2 bases; junction bases outside the gene matches: 1. The CDR3 here is CASSPPGQGNTEAFF. For the CDR3, the DNA is TGTGCCAGCTCACCACCGGGACAGGGAAACACTGAAGCTTTCTTT.

The chain recombines TRBV12-5 with TRBJ1-2; a possible D gene is TRBD1 (5 bases). Germline CDR1 is LGHNT and CDR2 is FRNRAP. The CDR3 length is 15 residues. The V and J ends lost 6 bases and 7 bases respectively, with 21 bases between them. The CDR3 DNA is TGTGCTAGTGGGGCCGGGGGGGAAGGTTCGAGTGGCTACACCTTC. The encoded protein is CASGAGGEGSSGYTF.

The chain employs TRBV23-1 and TRBJ1-5; D unresolved. TRBV23-1 is marked as an open reading frame, function uncertain. The CDR3 is 15 residues long. The V end was cut by 3 bases, the J end by 5 bases, with 14 bases between. CDR3 DNA: TGCGCCAGCAGTCATGGGTCGGGAAGGGATCAGCCCCAGCATTTT. Protein sequence: CASSHGSGRDQPQHF.

The chain employs TRBV11-2 and TRBJ2-1, with TRBD1 as a possible D gene (5 bases). Trimming cost V 1 base and J 4 bases, with 17 bases left between them. This CDR3 has 17 amino acids. Germline V CDR1 and CDR2: SGHAT, FQNNGV. This CDR3 reads CASSLGAGPLIYNEQFF. The CDR3 region has the DNA TGTGCCAGCAGCTTAGGGGCAGGGCCTTTGATTTACAATGAGCAGTTCTTC.